This T cell receptor (beta chain) was sequenced for a study of T cell responses to AZD1222 COVID-19 vaccine. TCRdb's copy holds only in-frame clones and misses some; the assay was immunoSEQ multiplex PCR. This sample carries 150,000 to 200,000 clones, about 83% of them seen once, and the ten largest clones take roughly 0.98%. V was cut by 7 bases and J by 0 bases, with 5 bases left in between. Per the germline V gene, CDR1 is KGHDR and CDR2 is SFDVKD. The CDR3 totals 13 residues. This clone was counted a single time. This clonotype was obtained from an adult who received the AZD1222 COVID-19 vaccine. Sequenced material: peripheral blood, taken 28 days after the second AZD1222 dose. This chain links TRBV24-1 with TRBJ2-2; D call uncertain. The CDR3 protein is CATRKSNTGELFF. The CDR3 coding sequence is TGTGCCACCAGAAAGTCGAACACCGGGGAGCTGTTTTTT.